These 28 T cell receptor beta chains came from one sample sequenced in a study of cytomegalovirus exposure and HLA in healthy donors (dated by TCRdb to 2015 to 2018). Library method: the immunoSEQ multiplex PCR assay. A mixture of 60 forward primers for TCR Vbeta segments and 13 reverse primers for TCR Jbeta segments was used in the multiplex PCR. TCRdb provides this immuneACCESS table in a form limited to in-frame rearrangements. Some clones are lacking; in checked studies, under half of them reflect an unresolved V gene, and why the rest are absent is not known. Within this sample are roughly 160,000 clones, with approximately 80% of them counted one time only. The ten largest clones represent more than 3.5% of the sample. Sequenced material: PBMCs. Receptors originate from a man aged 35-49 years in good health and CMV-seronegative.

The J gene is TRBJ2-5, the V gene TRBV30; D is uncertain. Looked up from germline, CDR1 is GTSNPN and CDR2 is SVGIG (reference sequence). The CDR3 covers 12 residues. The V and J ends lost 3 bases and 3 bases respectively, with 8 bases between them. The CDR3 nucleotides are TGTGCCTGGAGCCTAAAGAAAGAGACCCAGTACTTC. Protein product: CAWSLKKETQYF.

V usage is TRBV9 and J usage is TRBJ2-7; 10 bases line up with TRBD1. The CDR3 length is 15 residues. Germline CDR1 reads SGDLS; CDR2 reads YYNGEE. J was trimmed by 9 bases and V by 0 bases; bases with no gene match: 9. The CDR3, as DNA: TGTGCCAGCAGCGTAGACGGCAGACAGGGGGCTAGGCAGTACTTC. Translating gives CASSVDGRQGARQYF.

This clone was found once. The genes are TRBV7-3 and TRBJ1-2; D is uncertain. The CDR3 is made up of 13 amino acids. CDR1 is SGHTA, CDR2 FQGTGA, per germline. The ends were cut back, 5 bases at V and 5 bases at J, with 12 bases in the middle. The CDR3 DNA follows: TGTGCCAGCAGCCTAAACGAACAGTATGGCTACACCTTC. Translating gives CASSLNEQYGYTF.

The rearrangement links TRBV5-1 to TRBJ1-2; maybe TRBD1 (6 bases). The CDR3 sequence is 14 residues long. V shed 3 bases and J shed 3 bases, with 12 bases lying between them. CDR1 and CDR2 (germline): SGHRS, YFSETQ. CDR3 amino acids: CASSSSNRDYGYTF. CDR3 DNA sequence: TGCGCCAGCAGCTCATCAAACAGGGACTATGGCTACACCTTC.

The J gene is TRBJ2-3, the V gene TRBV27; D is uncertain. The germline CDR1 and CDR2 sequences are MNHEY and SMNVEV (reference sequence). This CDR3 has 14 amino acids. Trimming stripped 6 bases from V and 2 bases from J, with 12 bases between. CDR3 residues: CASRSQYPTDTQYF. The CDR3, as DNA: TGTGCCAGCAGGTCACAGTACCCCACAGATACGCAGTATTTT.

This chain connects TRBV7-9 to TRBJ2-5; TRBD2 agrees at 10 bases. The CDR3 has 16 amino acids. Germline V gene lookup returns CDR1 SEHNR and CDR2 FQNEAQ (reference sequence). V shed 1 base and J 4 bases; nucleotides not matched to a gene: 6. CDR3 region: CASSLVASGGGETQYF. The CDR3 nucleotides read TGTGCCAGCAGCTTAGTGGCTAGCGGGGGAGGAGAGACCCAGTACTTC.

The chain couples TRBV9 to TRBJ2-3; D is perhaps TRBD1 (6 bases). Germline loops: CDR1 SGDLS, CDR2 YYNGEE. V was trimmed by 1 base and J by 0 bases, leaving 12 bases between them. The length of the CDR3 is 16 residues. This CDR3 is CASSVSHRESTDTQYF. The CDR3 DNA reads as TGTGCCAGCAGCGTATCTCACAGGGAGAGCACAGATACGCAGTATTTT.

The J gene is TRBJ1-2, the V gene TRBV7-9; D perhaps matches TRBD1 (5 bases). The V gene's germline CDR1 is SEHNR and CDR2 FQNEAQ (reference sequence). The CDR3 is made up of 15 amino acids. V lost 4 bases to trimming and J lost 0 bases, with 12 bases between them. Here the CDR3 DNA reads TGTGCCAGCAGCTCCTCCAGGGTTTCTAACTATGGCTACACCTTC. Amino acids: CASSSSRVSNYGYTF.

This clone was detected only once. The V gene is TRBV10-3, the J gene TRBJ2-7; D gene ambiguous. Germline CDR1 and CDR2: ENHRY and SYGVKD. This CDR3 comprises 13 residues. V lost 0 bases to trimming and J lost 5 bases, with 8 bases between them. The chain's CDR3 is CAISESIGHEQYF. CDR3 in DNA: TGTGCCATCAGTGAGTCGATTGGGCACGAGCAGTACTTC.

In its sample, this clone was seen once. CDR3 loop: CASSIQGSRTEAFF. The CDR3 coding sequence is TGTGCCAGTAGTATTCAGGGGAGTCGAACTGAAGCTTTCTTT. V and J are TRBV19 and TRBJ1-1; the D gene is possibly TRBD1 (6 bases). Trimming stripped 3 bases from V and 5 bases from J, with 13 bases between. The germline gives CDR1 LNHDA, CDR2 SQIVND (reference sequence). The length of the CDR3 is 14 residues.

This chain joins TRBV19 and TRBJ1-4; unclear D gene. The germline V gene encodes CDR1 LNHDA and CDR2 SQIVND (reference sequence). The ends were cut back, 4 bases at V and 5 bases at J, with 17 bases in the middle. This CDR3 has 16 amino acids. The DNA for the CDR3 is TGTGCCAGTAGTAATGGGCCGGCAGGCCGAAATGAAAAACTGTTTTTT. It specifies CASSNGPAGRNEKLFF.

The J gene is TRBJ2-2, the V gene TRBV30; D might be TRBD2 (6 bases). Germline loops: CDR1 GTSNPN, CDR2 SVGIG (reference sequence). This CDR3 is built from 18 residues. The V and J ends lost 4 bases and 2 bases respectively, with 23 bases between them. The CDR3 region has the DNA TGTGCCTGGAAGACCCGGGGCGGGAACAGCGCCAACACCGGGGAGCTGTTTTTT. It codes for CAWKTRGGNSANTGELFF.

This rearrangement joins TRBV27 to TRBJ2-2, with 7 bases that match TRBD2. Per germline, CDR1 MNHEY and CDR2 SMNVEV (reference sequence). CDR3 length: 14 residues. Germline trimming cut 8 bases from V and 6 bases from J; bases unmatched to any gene: 9. CDR3 sequence (DNA): TGTGCCAGCGGCCAGCGGGGTTTCGCCGGGGAGCTGTTTTTT. Encoded protein: CASGQRGFAGELFF.

The chain recombines TRBV7-6 with TRBJ1-2; TRBD1 aligns across 8 bases. Per germline, CDR1 SGHVS and CDR2 FNYEAQ. The CDR3 runs 13 residues. The ends lost 1 base at V and 6 bases at J; junction bases unmatched: 1. CDR3 in amino acids: CASSLGTGHGYTF. CDR3 DNA: TGTGCCAGCAGCTTAGGGACAGGGCATGGCTACACCTTC.

V is TRBV5-1 and J is TRBJ1-5; 7 bases map to TRBD1. The germline gives CDR1 SGHRS, CDR2 YFSETQ. This CDR3 has 16 amino acids. J lost 4 bases, V lost 5 bases, and 12 bases had no gene match. The CDR3, as DNA: TGCGCCAGCAGTCCTGGGGTAGGGGGCCCGAATCAGCCCCAGCATTTT. It specifies CASSPGVGGPNQPQHF.

V gene TRBV7-3 combines with J gene TRBJ1-2, with unresolved D. V lost 5 bases and J lost 6, with 13 bases in between. Germline V CDR1 and CDR2: SGHTA, FQGTGA. This CDR3 spans 13 amino acids. The CDR3 here is CASSDGSADGYTF. The CDR3 coding sequence is TGTGCCAGCAGCGACGGCAGCGCGGATGGCTACACCTTC.

This chain joins TRBV7-3 and TRBJ1-1; D uncertain. Trimming shortened V by 2 bases and J by 3 bases, and 7 bases separated the two germline ends. Germline V gene data show CDR1 as SGHTA and CDR2 as FQGTGA. The CDR3 is 13 amino acids. CDR3 sequence reads: CASSLEGDTEAFF. The CDR3 region has the DNA TGTGCCAGCAGCTTAGAGGGAGACACTGAAGCTTTCTTT.

The rearrangement uses TRBV7-9 and TRBJ1-2; 7 bases are a match to TRBD1. CDR3 size: 18 residues. The J segment lost 0 bases and the V segment lost 4 bases, leaving 14 bases of the junction unmatched. Germline V CDR1 and CDR2: SEHNR, FQNEAQ (reference sequence). The CDR3 DNA is TGTGCCAGCAGCTACTCATTTCGACAGGGTGGAACTAACTATGGCTACACCTTC. Amino acids: CASSYSFRQGGTNYGYTF.

The genes are TRBV27 and TRBJ2-7, with D possibly being TRBD2 (5 bases). Trimming took off 0 bases at V and 4 bases at J, with 13 bases between the two ends. This CDR3 is 15 amino acids long. Germline-derived CDR1 and CDR2 are MNHEY and SMNVEV (reference sequence). The CDR3 region is CASSLSLASLYEQYF. CDR3 DNA: TGTGCCAGCAGTTTATCTTTGGCTAGCTTATACGAGCAGTACTTC.

V and J are TRBV5-6 and TRBJ1-2, with D possibly being TRBD1 (6 bases). Per the germline V gene, CDR1 is SGHDT and CDR2 is YYEEEE. Deletions cut 4 bases from V and 4 bases from J, with 14 bases between. The CDR3 has 14 amino acids. DNA for the CDR3: TGTGCCAGCAGCCCTAACGACAGGTCCTATGGCTACACCTTC. It translates to CASSPNDRSYGYTF.

The chain carries TRBV27 and TRBJ2-5; 9 nucleotides line up with TRBD2. The J call could be wrong; TRBJ2-7 is a better fit for the DNA end. The germline V gene encodes CDR1 MNHEY and CDR2 SMNVEV (reference sequence). The CDR3 extends over 14 amino acids. The CDR3 is CASSFSGGPYEQYF. CDR3 bases: TGTGCCAGCAGTTTTAGCGGGGGACCCTACGAGCAGTACTTC.

The chain recombines TRBV5-4 with TRBJ2-3, with 9 bases fitting TRBD2. Per the germline V gene, CDR1 is SGHNT and CDR2 is YYREEE (reference sequence). The CDR3 length is 16 residues. Trimming cost V 1 base and J 6 bases; bases outside gene matches: 9. The CDR3 is CASSLLRGGTSDTQYF. In nucleotides, the CDR3 is TGTGCCAGCAGCTTGTTGCGGGGGGGCACATCGGATACGCAGTATTTT.

This rearrangement joins TRBV5-6 to TRBJ1-2, with 8 bases identical to TRBD1. Germline CDR1 reads SGHDT; CDR2 reads YYEEEE. The ends lost 0 bases at V and 4 bases at J; junction bases unmatched: 8. This CDR3 has 16 amino acids. The CDR3 nucleotides read TGTGCCAGCAGCTTGGCAGGGGGCATGGTTGGCTATGGCTACACCTTC. Residues: CASSLAGGMVGYGYTF.

The chain combines TRBV4-1 with TRBJ1-1; no reliable D call. This CDR3 spans 15 amino acids. Germline values: CDR1 MGHRA, CDR2 YSYEKL. V lost 0 bases to trimming and J lost 5 bases, with 13 bases between them. The CDR3 region is CASSQDPRLGTEAFF. CDR3 DNA sequence: TGCGCCAGCAGCCAAGATCCTCGACTTGGGACTGAAGCTTTCTTT.

V is TRBV6-1 and J is TRBJ1-5, with 7 bases matching TRBD1. Per germline, CDR1 MNHNS and CDR2 SASEGT. Trimming cost V 6 bases and J 3 bases; bases outside gene matches: 5. There are 14 residues in the CDR3. The CDR3 region has the DNA TGTGCCAGCAGACAGGGACAGTTCAATCAGCCCCAGCATTTT. It is translated as CASRQGQFNQPQHF.

The chain is built from TRBV27 and TRBJ2-7; no clear D gene. This CDR3 spans 13 amino acids. CDR1 and CDR2 (germline): MNHEY, SMNVEV (reference sequence). V lost 6 bases, J lost 0 bases, and 9 bases lay in between. CDR3 amino acids: CASRILSSYEQYF. For the CDR3, the DNA is TGTGCCAGCAGGATTCTGAGCTCCTACGAGCAGTACTTC.

The rearrangement links TRBV5-6 to TRBJ1-1, with 9 bases matching TRBD1. This CDR3 is 16 amino acids long. V dropped 2 bases and J dropped 1; count of bases not matched to a gene: 6. Germline loops: CDR1 SGHDT, CDR2 YYEEEE. CDR3 sequence: CASSLYRGLGNTEAFF. CDR3 nucleotide sequence: TGTGCCAGCAGCTTATACAGGGGGCTGGGGAACACTGAAGCTTTCTTT.

Details on this clone: One junction end disagrees with the germline gene, perhaps due to a read error. The chain uses TRBV4-3 and TRBJ1-4; the match to TRBD1 covers 8 bases. From germline, CDR1 is LGHNA and CDR2 YSLEER. The CDR3 is 15 residues long. The CDR3 bases are TGCGCCAGCAGCGAAGACAGGGGCGGGTATGAAAAACTGTTTTTT. It yields the protein CASSEDRGGYEKLFF.